These T cell receptor beta chains were read from a single sample in a study of blood T cell repertoires in COVID-19. The method was immunoSEQ multiplex PCR; TCRdb's version includes in-frame clones alone and lacks a portion of them. The repertoire holds about 240,000 clones, with 70% to 90% as singletons. Source material: peripheral blood. The receptors come from a woman in her 70s with active or convalescent COVID-19. Each CDR3 is given with its conserved first and last residue. A D gene is named only where the DNA matches it firmly. The size entry is marked missing in some rows and otherwise reads once, few, many or a size class.

J gene	V gene	clone size	D gene	CDR3 DNA	CDR3 protein
TRBJ2-3	TRBV6-1	NA	TRBD2	TGTGCCAGCAGTGCCGGGACTAGCGGGGGATTCCATACGCAGTATTTT	CASSAGTSGGFHTQYF
TRBJ2-7	TRBV20-1	once	NA	TGCAGTGTCCTTGGCATTAACGAGCAGTACTTC	CSVLGINEQYF
TRBJ1-2	TRBV10-3	NA	NA	TGTGCCATCAGTGATTACTCTGGAGCTGGCTACACCTTC	CAISDYSGAGYTF
TRBJ2-1	TRBV18	once	TRBD2	TGTGCCAGCTCACCGTTTCGACCCGGGACTAGCGGAAACAATGAGCAGTTCTTC	CASSPFRPGTSGNNEQFF
TRBJ2-7	TRBV4-3	NA	TRBD2	TGCGCCAGCAGCCAAGGACTAGCGGGGGCCTACGAGCAGTACTTC	CASSQGLAGAYEQYF
TRBJ2-7	TRBV4-3	NA	TRBD1	TGCGCCAGCAGCGCGTCCGGGACAGGGGGCGACGAGCAGTACTTC	CASSASGTGGDEQYF
TRBJ1-3	TRBV6-5	NA	NA	TGTGCCAGCACCGACGCCCGGGGGACGAACACCATATATTTT	CASTDARGTNTIYF
TRBJ1-4	TRBV25-1	NA	NA	TGTGCCAGCAGTGAATCCACAACTAATGAAAAACTGTTTTTT	CASSESTTNEKLFF
TRBJ2-1	TRBV5-6	NA	TRBD1	TGTGCCAGCTTCCGAAGGGGGCTCTGGAATGAGCAGTTCTTC	CASFRRGLWNEQFF
TRBJ2-1	TRBV6-2/TRBV6-3	once	NA	TGTGCCAGCAGCCCTCGGAGGGGGCGGTCAAATGAGCAGTTCTTC	CASSPRRGRSNEQFF
TRBJ1-1	TRBV28	NA	NA	TGTGCCAGCACCCCCGGCGGGTCAACTGAAGCTTTCTTT	CASTPGGSTEAFF
TRBJ2-7	TRBV7-2	NA	TRBD1	TGTGCCAGCAGCCCGGGACAGGTGTACGAGCAGTACTTC	CASSPGQVYEQYF
TRBJ2-7	TRBV7-2	NA	NA	TGTGCCAGCAGCTCTACCGGGACAACTTATTCCTACGAGCAGTACTTC	CASSSTGTTYSYEQYF
TRBJ1-2	TRBV5-5	NA	NA	TGTGCCAGCAACCCTAGGAGGGACGGTATTGGGTACACCTTC	CASNPRRDGIGYTF
TRBJ1-2	TRBV6-5	NA	NA	TGTGCCAGCAGGTTTAATGGCTACACCTTC	CASRFNGYTF
TRBJ2-5	TRBV18	NA	NA	TGTGCCAGCTCCCCGACAGGAGGTCCAGAGACCCAGTACTTC	CASSPTGGPETQYF
TRBJ1-1	TRBV25-1	NA	NA	TGTGCCAGCAGGCCCCCAGTGGGAGGAGTGAACACTGAAGCTTTCTTT	CASRPPVGGVNTEAFF
TRBJ2-7	TRBV19	NA	NA	TGTGCCAGTAGTATAAGCGGCTACGAGCAGTACTTC	CASSISGYEQYF
TRBJ2-3	TRBV6-5	once	TRBD2	TGTGCCAGCAGTTACTCGGGGCTAGCGGTTCCAGATACGCAGTATTTT	CASSYSGLAVPDTQYF
TRBJ1-2	TRBV10-3	NA	NA	TGTGCCATCAGTGAGTCGACGGGGGAAGGAGGAGGAGGCTACACCTTC	CAISESTGEGGGGYTF
TRBJ1-1	TRBV7-2	NA	NA	TGTGCCAGCAGTTTGCGGCGGGGAAACACTGAAGCTTTCTTT	CASSLRRGNTEAFF
TRBJ1-1	TRBV2	NA	NA	TGTGCCAGCATACCCAGACCGGGACAAAAGGTTTCCACTGAAGCTTTCTTT	CASIPRPGQKVSTEAFF
TRBJ1-6	TRBV11-1	NA	NA	TGTGCCAGCAGCGCCGGGGGTGATTCACCCCTCCACTTT	CASSAGGDSPLHF
TRBJ2-5	TRBV3-1/TRBV3-2	NA	NA	TGTGCCAGCAGCCAAAGAGAAGAGACCCAGTACTTC	CASSQREETQYF
TRBJ1-2	TRBV5-1	NA	TRBD1	TGCGCCAGCAGCCAACTTCCGGGACAGGGGGCAAAAAACTATGGCTACACCTTC	CASSQLPGQGAKNYGYTF
TRBJ2-1	TRBV6-2/TRBV6-3	NA	NA	TGTGCCAGCAGTTGGGAGCCCCCCAGGCATGAGCAGTTCTTC	CASSWEPPRHEQFF
TRBJ2-1	TRBV6-2/TRBV6-3	NA	NA	TGTGCCAGCAGTTACTTTAGATACAATGAGCAGTTCTTC	CASSYFRYNEQFF
TRBJ1-5	TRBV2	NA	TRBD1	TGTGCCAGCCAAAGGGGGCTTAATAGCAATCAGCCCCAGCATTTT	CASQRGLNSNQPQHF
TRBJ1-5	TRBV10-2	few	NA	TGCGCCAGCAAGGACAGCGCCAATCAGCCCCAGCATTTT	CASKDSANQPQHF
TRBJ2-1	TRBV11-3	NA	TRBD1	TGTGCCAGCAGCCAGACAGGGGTTTTGGCTGAGCAGTTCTTC	CASSQTGVLAEQFF
TRBJ1-1	TRBV6-2/TRBV6-3	NA	NA	TGTGCCAGCAGCGGAGTTGACGGTACTGAAGCTTTCTTT	CASSGVDGTEAFF
TRBJ2-1	TRBV12-3/TRBV12-4	NA	NA	TGTGCCAGCAGCCCTAGCAATGAGCAGTTCTTC	CASSPSNEQFF
TRBJ2-1	TRBV11-2	NA	NA	TGTGCCAGCAGCTCCGCGAGGGGGGGGGAGCAGTTCTTC	CASSSARGGEQFF
TRBJ2-1	TRBV7-8	NA	NA	TGTGCCAGCAGCTTAGCGGAGTTTAGGGGGGGTGAGTACAATGAGCAGTTCTTC	CASSLAEFRGGEYNEQFF
TRBJ1-2	TRBV24-1	NA	NA	TGTGCCACCAGTGATGGGGGGGGTACTAACTATGGCTACACCTTC	CATSDGGGTNYGYTF
TRBJ1-1	TRBV6-5	NA	NA	TGTGCCACGCAAAGGGGGGGTTTGAACACTGAAGCTTTCTTT	CATQRGGLNTEAFF
TRBJ1-5	TRBV24-1	NA	NA	TGTGCCACCAGTGACCGCGGGGATTTGCCCCAGCATTTT	CATSDRGDLPQHF
TRBJ2-1	TRBV11-2	NA	TRBD1	TGTGCCAGCAGCTTAAGGGGGCCTAACAATGAGCAGTTCTTC	CASSLRGPNNEQFF
TRBJ2-7	TRBV10-1	NA	TRBD1	TGCGCCAGCAGTTCGACAGGGATCTACGAGCAGTACTTC	CASSSTGIYEQYF
TRBJ1-5	TRBV12-3/TRBV12-4	NA	NA	TGTGCCAGCAGTTTAAAGGGGAATCAGCCCCAGCATTTT	CASSLKGNQPQHF
TRBJ1-3	TRBV12-5	NA	NA	TGTGCTAGTGGTTTGGTACTGGGCAGGACTCGCCCTTTCTCTGGAAACACCATATATTTT	CASGLVLGRTRPFSGNTIYF
TRBJ2-5	TRBV7-2	NA	TRBD2	TGTGCCAGCAGCTGGGTAGCGGGGGGCCAAGAGACCCAGTACTTC	CASSWVAGGQETQYF
TRBJ2-7	TRBV18	NA	NA	TGTGCCAGCTCACCCCAAAACAGATTCTACGAGCAGTACTTC	CASSPQNRFYEQYF
TRBJ2-3	TRBV16	NA	TRBD1	TGTGCCAGCAGCCAATCCACAGGGGGCACAGATACGCAGTATTTT	CASSQSTGGTDTQYF
TRBJ1-1	TRBV18	NA	NA	TGTGCCAGCTCCCTCCAGACGGCGGGGACTGAAGCTTTCTTT	CASSLQTAGTEAFF
TRBJ2-7	TRBV2	NA	NA	TGTGCCACCAAGCTCCTTATCGAGCAGTACTTC	CATKLLIEQYF
TRBJ2-5	TRBV11-2	NA	TRBD2	TGTGCCAGCAGCCCTTTAGCGGGGGGGAGAGAGGAGACCCAGTACTTC	CASSPLAGGREETQYF
TRBJ1-1	TRBV10-1	NA	NA	TGCGCCAGCACTAGTCGGGGGACCACTGAAGCTTTCTTT	CASTSRGTTEAFF
TRBJ2-4	TRBV29-1	NA	NA	TGCAGCGTTGATTCAGGGAGGGCCAAAAACATTCAGTACTTC	CSVDSGRAKNIQYF
TRBJ2-5	TRBV27	NA	TRBD1	TGTGCCAGCAGTGCTCCCGGGACAGTCAAAGAGACCCAGTACTTC	CASSAPGTVKETQYF
TRBJ2-2	TRBV19	few	TRBD2	TGTGCCAGTAGTATTCGTAGCGGGGCTGACACCGGGGAGCTGTTTTTT	CASSIRSGADTGELFF
TRBJ1-3	TRBV27	few	NA	TGTGCCAGCAGTGCCACGACAGGTCCCTCTGGAAACACCATATATTTT	CASSATTGPSGNTIYF
TRBJ1-5	TRBV5-8	NA	NA	TGTGCCAGCAGCTTTATTCAGCCCCAGCATTTT	CASSFIQPQHF
TRBJ2-1	TRBV11-3	NA	TRBD2	TGTGCCAGCAGCTTAGAAGCGGGGGGGCCGATCTCGGAGCAGTTCTTC	CASSLEAGGPISEQFF
TRBJ1-2	TRBV18	NA	NA	TGTGCCAGCTCACCCCCGGCCGCTACTCCGACAGGATCGTTTGGCTACACCTTC	CASSPPAATPTGSFGYTF
TRBJ1-1	TRBV6-6	NA	NA	TGTGCCAGCAGTTACGGGCGACAGGCCCAAGCTTTCTTT	CASSYGRQAQAFF
TRBJ2-5	TRBV6-2/TRBV6-3	NA	NA	TGTGCCAGCAGCGACAGCTTAGAGACCCAGTACTTC	CASSDSLETQYF
TRBJ1-1	TRBV7-9	NA	NA	TGTGCCAGCAGCCTAGAAGGGGGGAACACTGAAGCTTTCTTT	CASSLEGGNTEAFF